This T cell receptor beta chain emerged from a study of blood T cell repertoires in COVID-19. Study-wide context: Collection of acute and convalescent COVID-19 samples took place in the United States, Italy and Spain. PBMCs, B-cell-depleted T cells, or T cells were the source of the cDNA or gDNA that made up the material.

TCRdb's table, derived via immunoSEQ multiplex PCR, lists solely in-frame clones and lacks some. The data contain under 300,000 clones, roughly 86% of them singletons. Germline lookup yields CDR1 LGHDT and CDR2 YNNKEL (reference sequence). This CDR3 region has 16 residues. Trimming shortened V by 1 base and J by 4 bases, and 14 bases separated the two germline ends. This clone has a single count. This sequence originates from an elderly man with acute or convalescent COVID-19. The chain combines TRBV3-1 (or the pseudogene TRBV3-2) with TRBJ2-1, with unresolved D. Sequencing was done on a sample of peripheral blood. CDR3 residues: CASSQGLPKRYNEQFF. CDR3 nucleotides: TGTGCCAGCAGCCAAGGCCTCCCTAAACGGTACAATGAGCAGTTCTTC.